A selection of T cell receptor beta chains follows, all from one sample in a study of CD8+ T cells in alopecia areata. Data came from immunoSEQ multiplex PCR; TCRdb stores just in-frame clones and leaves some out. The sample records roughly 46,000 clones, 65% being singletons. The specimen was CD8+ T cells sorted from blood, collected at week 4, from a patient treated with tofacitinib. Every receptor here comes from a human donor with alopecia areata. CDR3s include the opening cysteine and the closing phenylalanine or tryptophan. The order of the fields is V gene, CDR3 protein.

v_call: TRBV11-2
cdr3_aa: CASSLRFSSTDTQYF

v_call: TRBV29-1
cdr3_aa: CSVRTGGLYGYTF

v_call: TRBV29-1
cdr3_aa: CSVAATGGLETQYF

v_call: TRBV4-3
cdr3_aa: CASSQDGLGPRNTQYF

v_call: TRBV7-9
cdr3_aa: CASRGGEGTEAFF

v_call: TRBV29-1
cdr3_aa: CSVYEGRWYTF

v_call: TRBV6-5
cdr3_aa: CASSEVENEKLFF

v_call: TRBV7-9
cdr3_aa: CASSFDRNEQYF

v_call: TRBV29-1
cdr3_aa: CSVSGHVGLEYGYTF

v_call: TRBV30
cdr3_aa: CAWKQFGGNTEAFF

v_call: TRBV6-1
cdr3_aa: CASSELDGDNSPLHF

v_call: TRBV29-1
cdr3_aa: CSVEGGQSTDTQYF

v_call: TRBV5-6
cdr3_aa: CASSPGSFNYGYTF